This T cell receptor (beta chain) was found in a study of control samples from healthy donors and cancer patients. TCRdb's copy holds only in-frame clones and misses some; the assay was immunoSEQ multiplex PCR. The repertoire includes roughly 88,000 clones, roughly nine tenths of them detected once, and over 0.75% sits in the top ten. Germline values: CDR1 SGHRS, CDR2 YFSETQ. The ends were cut back, 4 bases at V and 0 bases at J, with 13 bases in the middle. The CDR3 length is 16 residues. This clonotype originated in a woman between 25 and 40 years old in good health. The chain employs TRBV5-1 and TRBJ2-2, with D maybe TRBD2 (5 bases). The sequenced sample was blood. CDR3 in DNA: TGCGCCAGCAGCGGTCTATGGGAGTCGAACACCGGGGAGCTGTTTTTT. It encodes CASSGLWESNTGELFF.